The source of this T cell receptor beta chain is a study of cytomegalovirus exposure and HLA in healthy donors. Study-wide results and caveats: The likely origin of a cluster of highly shared sequence variants was a sequencing artifact. A reported reduction in N-insertions relative to the approximately 640-donor mean was seen in an Asian-associated ancestry cluster in a later analysis. TCR sequences were mostly rare, though some public TCRs occurred in many donors.

CDR1 and CDR2 (germline): SGHDT, YYEEEE. V trimming: 5 bases; J trimming: 0 bases; junction bases outside the gene matches: 5. The CDR3 is 14 residues long. Researchers ran the PCR with 60 Vbeta and 13 Jbeta primers. Using immunoSEQ multiplex PCR, the repertoire was profiled, and TCRdb retains in-frame clones only, with some absent. The sample's table shows 100,000 to 150,000 clones. Comment on this clone: Its antigen is currently unknown.

V and J are TRBV5-6 and TRBJ2-7; 7 nucleotides agree with TRBD1. Material: PBMCs. This clonotype was obtained from a man aged 18 to 29 in good health and CMV-seronegative. The CDR3 sequence is CASRSTGNSYEQYF. CDR3 nucleotide sequence: TGTGCCAGCAGGTCGACAGGGAACTCCTACGAGCAGTACTTC.